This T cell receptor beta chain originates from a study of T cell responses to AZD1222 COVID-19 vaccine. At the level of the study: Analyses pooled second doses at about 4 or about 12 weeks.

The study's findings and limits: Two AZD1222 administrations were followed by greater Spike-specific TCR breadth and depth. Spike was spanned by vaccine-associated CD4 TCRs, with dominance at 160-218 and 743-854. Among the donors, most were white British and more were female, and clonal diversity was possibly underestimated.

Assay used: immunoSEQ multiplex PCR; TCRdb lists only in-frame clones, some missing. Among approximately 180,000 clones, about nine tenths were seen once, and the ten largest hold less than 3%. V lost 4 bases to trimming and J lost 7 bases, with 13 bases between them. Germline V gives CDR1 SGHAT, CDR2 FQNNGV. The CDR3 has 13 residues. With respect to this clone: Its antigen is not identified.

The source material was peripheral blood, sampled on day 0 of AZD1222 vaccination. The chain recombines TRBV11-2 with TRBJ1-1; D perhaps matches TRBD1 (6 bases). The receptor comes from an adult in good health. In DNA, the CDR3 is TGTGCCAGCAGCTCAGGGGTCAATTATGAAGCTTTCTTT. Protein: CASSSGVNYEAFF.